The entry below describes one T cell receptor beta chain. The data belong to a study of blood T cell repertoires in COVID-19. Study-level information: Samples of COVID-19 (acute and convalescent) were obtained from the United States, Italy and Spain. T cells, B-cell-depleted T cells, or PBMCs supplied cDNA or gDNA.

The CDR3 runs to 15 residues. With 3 bases clipped from V and 0 bases from J, the junction kept 2 bases outside the gene matches. The germline CDR1 and CDR2 sequences are LNHDA and SQIVND (reference sequence). Clones were read by immunoSEQ multiplex PCR, and TCRdb kept only the in-frame ones, dropping some. The data hold some 170,000 clones, with almost 80% observed a single time. Sequenced sample: peripheral blood. This chain links TRBV19 with TRBJ1-3, with TRBD1 matching 7 bases. The clonotype was recovered from a woman in her 70s with acute or convalescent COVID-19. CDR3 region: CASSMDRISGNTIYF. The DNA of the CDR3 is TGTGCCAGTAGTATGGACAGGATCTCTGGAAACACCATATATTTT. The variable domain in full, with the rest retrieved from reference TRBV19 and TRBJ1-3, is DGGITQSPKYLFRKEGQNVTLSCEQNLNHDAMYWYRQDPGQGLRLIYYSQIVNDFQKGDIAEGYSVSREKKESFPLTVTSAQKNPTAFYLCASSMDRISGNTIYFGEGSWLTVV.